This TCR beta chain was recorded in a study of cytomegalovirus exposure and HLA in healthy donors. Overall study context: Findings of an earlier analysis included roughly 110 million unique TCR beta sequences from roughly 200 million T cells. Study observations and caveats: Reported findings show TCR beta sequences accurately forecast HLA-A and HLA-B alleles in most subjects. Sequencing depth across donors, presence/absence analyses assumed, was roughly uniform.

60 Vbeta and 13 Jbeta primers were used in PCR. Assay: immunoSEQ multiplex PCR; the TCRdb copy retains only in-frame clones and omits some. The sample lists roughly 140,000 clones, around four fifths occurring once. Points on this clone: The target antigen is unknown.

Sequencing input: PBMCs. This TCR derives from a boy between 2 and 10 years old in good health and CMV-seronegative.

CDR3 residues: CASSLTGFSSYEQYF. The CDR3 nucleotides read TGTGCCAGTAGCCTGACAGGGTTCAGCTCCTACGAGCAGTACTTC. This chain connects TRBV19 to TRBJ2-7; TRBD1 matches 7 bases. The junction had 8 bases not matched to a gene; V was cut back by 6 bases and J by 0 bases. The CDR3 totals 15 residues. Germline CDR1 LNHDA, CDR2 SQIVND (reference sequence).